The 16 T cell receptor beta chains below come from one sample, sequenced in a study of identical twins. TCRdb re-derived calls from the 5' RACE reads in MiXCR, one entry per CDR3 protein. The sample lists approximately 670,000 distinct CDR3 sequences; around 6.1% were seen once. The sequenced sample was naive T cells sorted from blood. The receptors originated from a man younger than 30 in good health.

This clonotype has a count of ten or more. The rearrangement links TRBV5-1 to TRBJ2-5; TRBD1 aligns across 7 bases. The germline gives CDR1 SGHRS, CDR2 YFSETQ. V lost 4 bases and J lost 4; bases outside the gene matches: 7. The CDR3 has 14 residues. CDR3 in amino acids: CASSPATGRETQYF. The CDR3 bases are TGCGCCAGCAGCCCGGCGACAGGGAGAGAGACCCAGTACTTC.

This clonotype was seen ten or more times. J is TRBJ2-1 and V is TRBV5-1; the D is unclear. The germline gives CDR1 SGHRS, CDR2 YFSETQ. This CDR3 has 16 amino acids. Trimming pared 0 bases from V and 4 bases from J, leaving 14 bases between. For the CDR3, the DNA is TGCGCCAGCAGCTTGGGGGGATTAAGAGGATACAATGAGCAGTTCTTC. This translates into CASSLGGLRGYNEQFF.

This clonotype was observed a handful of times. V is TRBV5-1 and J is TRBJ2-1; no definite D call. Trimming shortened V by 3 bases and J by 1 base, and 8 bases separated the two germline ends. Per the germline V gene, CDR1 is SGHRS and CDR2 is YFSETQ. The CDR3 is 14 residues long. CDR3 sequence: CASSWMASYNEQFF. The DNA for the CDR3 is TGCGCCAGCAGCTGGATGGCGTCCTACAATGAGCAGTTCTTC.

This clonotype was seen a few times. The rearrangement links TRBV14 to TRBJ2-1; the match to TRBD2 covers 8 bases. Germline lookup yields CDR1 SGHDN and CDR2 FVKESK. V dropped 1 base and J dropped 8; count of bases not matched to a gene: 4. The CDR3 runs 14 residues. The CDR3 nucleotides read TGTGCCAGCAGCCAAGTAGCGGGGAGGGATGAGCAGTTCTTC. Its translation is CASSQVAGRDEQFF.

Many counts were recorded for this clonotype. The chain employs TRBV4-1 and TRBJ1-6; unclear D gene. Trimming left V 0 bases short and J 0 bases short, with 12 bases between. The CDR3 length is 18 residues. Germline lookup yields CDR1 MGHRA and CDR2 YSYEKL. CDR3: CASSQEAARSSYNSPLHF. The CDR3, as DNA: TGCGCCAGCAGCCAAGAGGCAGCAAGGAGCTCCTATAATTCACCCCTCCACTTT.

This clonotype was counted a few times. This chain connects TRBV12-3 or TRBV12-4 to TRBJ1-4; TRBD1 is a possible D gene (6 bases). The CDR3 extends over 14 amino acids. Deletions cut 6 bases from V and 7 bases from J, with 15 bases between. This CDR3 is CASRAQGSIEKLFF. CDR3 DNA sequence: TGTGCCAGCAGAGCACAGGGCTCTATTGAAAAACTGTTTTTT.

This clonotype was detected ten times or more. The rearrangement uses TRBV6-5 and TRBJ2-1; no firm D call. The V end was cut by 4 bases, the J end by 2 bases, with 12 bases between. Germline V CDR1 and CDR2: MNHEY, SVGAGI. The CDR3 extends over 15 amino acids. In DNA form, the CDR3 reads TGTGCCAGCAGTTCCTCCCCCGGGCCCTACAATGAGCAGTTCTTC. This sequence encodes CASSSSPGPYNEQFF.

This clonotype has only a few counts. This chain uses TRBV20-1 with TRBJ2-7; TRBD2 aligns across 7 bases. With V trimmed by 7 bases and J by 0 bases, 15 bases remained unmatched. CDR3 length: 16 amino acids. The germline V gene encodes CDR1 DFQATT and CDR2 SNEGSKA (reference sequence). The CDR3 DNA sequence: TGCAGTGGAGAGGGGCTGTCTAGCGGCCGCTCCTACGAGCAGTACTTC. Residues: CSGEGLSSGRSYEQYF.

J is TRBJ1-2 and V is TRBV20-1; weak D call: TRBD1 (5 bases). The CDR3 spans 17 residues. Trimming removed 0 bases at V and 4 bases at J, with 21 bases between. Germline values: CDR1 DFQATT, CDR2 SNEGSKA (reference sequence). DNA for the CDR3: TGCAGTGCTAGAGACGGCCGGCGGGGGGGTGCTAGCTATGGCTACACCTTC. Protein sequence: CSARDGRRGGASYGYTF.

The V call is TRBV20-1, the J call TRBJ2-3; TRBD2 agrees at 9 bases. The V gene end was trimmed by 8 bases and the J gene end by 6 bases; junction bases not matched to a gene: 15. Germline V CDR1 and CDR2: DFQATT, SNEGSKA (reference sequence). The CDR3 has 15 amino acids. The CDR3 loop is CSSSGTSPRRDTQYF. The CDR3 nucleotides are TGCAGTTCGAGCGGGACTAGCCCTAGGCGGGATACGCAGTATTTT.

Many counts were recorded for this clonotype. J is TRBJ2-1 and V is TRBV6-6; 8 bases are shared with TRBD2. Germline assignment: CDR1 MNHNY and CDR2 SVGAGI (reference sequence). J lost 4 bases, V lost 6 bases, and 2 bases had no gene match. The CDR3 sequence is 13 residues long. The CDR3 DNA is TGTGCCAGCAGCCAGCGGGAGTACAATGAGCAGTTCTTC. Its translation: CASSQREYNEQFF.

The CDR3 spells CSAKTGGLVSNQPQHF. CDR3 DNA: TGCAGTGCTAAGACAGGGGGTCTGGTTTCTAATCAGCCCCAGCATTTT. This chain uses TRBV20-1 with TRBJ1-5; TRBD1 agrees at 9 bases. V trimming: 4 bases; J trimming: 4 bases; junction bases outside the gene matches: 11. CDR3 length equals 16 residues. From germline, CDR1 is DFQATT and CDR2 SNEGSKA (reference sequence).

Comment on this clonotype: This may stem from a read error, because a much larger clone lies one nucleotide away. CDR3 region: CAISESVSGTDMQYF. The CDR3 DNA reads TGTGCCATCAGTGAGTCGGTTTCGGGCACAGATATGCAGTATTTT. The V and J genes are TRBV10-3 and TRBJ2-3; the D is unclear. Looked up from germline, CDR1 is ENHRY and CDR2 is SYGVKD. This CDR3 region has 15 residues.

This clonotype was seen many times. The gene calls are TRBV20-1 and TRBJ2-1, with a tentative D call TRBD2 (6 bases). Germline assignment: CDR1 DFQATT and CDR2 SNEGSKA (reference sequence). The CDR3 loop spans 14 amino acids. Trimming removed 6 bases from V and 1 base from J, with 13 bases in between. CDR3 DNA sequence: TGCAGTGCCCACAGCGGGTTTTCCTACAATGAGCAGTTCTTC. It translates to CSAHSGFSYNEQFF.

This clonotype has just a few counts. The chain has TRBV27 and TRBJ2-1, with D possibly being TRBD2 (6 bases). The V gene's germline CDR1 is MNHEY and CDR2 SMNVEV (reference sequence). Trimming cost V 0 bases and J 4 bases, with 10 bases left between them. The CDR3 has 15 amino acids. The CDR3 DNA sequence: TGTGCCAGCAGTTTATCTGGGACTCTTTACAATGAGCAGTTCTTC. The encoded protein is CASSLSGTLYNEQFF.

This clonotype occurred many times. The CDR3 DNA reads as TGTGCCAGCAGTTTAGATAGCGAAGGCACCGGGGAGCTGTTTTTT. Amino acids: CASSLDSEGTGELFF. J is TRBJ2-2 and V is TRBV12-3 or TRBV12-4; a possible D gene is TRBD2 (5 bases). V was shortened by 1 base and J by 4 bases, with 10 bases between the two germline ends. The CDR3 covers 15 residues.